Below are 26 T cell receptor beta chains sequenced from a single sample in a study of post-analysis software for immune sequencing data. Study-wide findings and caveats: In patients, TRBV5-6, TRBV5-1 and TRBV20-1 belonged to roughly five TRBV segments found more frequently than in controls.

Unique molecular identifiers had been added to the TCR beta cDNA libraries. From the PCR reads, TCRdb called clonotypes with MiXCR, one entry per CDR3 protein. The repertoire holds around 260,000 distinct CDR3 sequences, just over 35% seen once, with around 5.2% in the top ten. Their recognized antigens are unknown. Sequencing used blood. The receptor source for this set is a girl aged 10-17 years with multiple sclerosis.

This clonotype was counted at least ten times. The rearrangement joins TRBV28 to TRBJ1-6; D gene unclear. CDR1 and CDR2 (germline): MDHEN, SYDVKM. The CDR3 covers 16 residues. V was pared by 3 bases and J by 7 bases, with 16 bases between. CDR3 region: CASSFLGGIRNSPLHF. CDR3 sequence (DNA): TGTGCCAGCAGTTTTTTAGGAGGGATCCGGAATTCACCCCTCCACTTT.

This chain joins TRBV20-1 and TRBJ2-3; 8 nucleotides line up with TRBD2. The CDR3 consists of 16 residues. Germline V gene data show CDR1 as DFQATT and CDR2 as SNEGSKA (reference sequence). Unmatched junction bases numbered 12, after V lost 6 bases and J lost 1 base. The CDR3 protein is CSAPRGGLSGTDTQYF. The DNA for the CDR3 is TGCAGTGCGCCGCGCGGGGGGTTAAGCGGCACAGATACGCAGTATTTT.

This clonotype was observed a few times. V is TRBV10-3 and J is TRBJ1-1, with D perhaps TRBD1 (5 bases). Germline V CDR1 and CDR2: ENHRY, SYGVKD. There are 15 residues in the CDR3. Deletions cut 5 bases from V and 3 bases from J, with 16 bases between. The CDR3 here is CAISPKGGGDTEAFF. CDR3 DNA: TGTGCCATCAGTCCAAAGGGAGGAGGGGACACTGAAGCTTTCTTT.

In the case of this clonotype: A much larger clone sits a single nucleotide away, making a read error possible. The genes are TRBV2 and TRBJ2-1, with D possibly TRBD1 on 5 matching bases. The J call may be wrong; the DNA end is better matched by TRBJ2-7. This CDR3 is built from 14 residues. Germline V gene lookup returns CDR1 SNHLY and CDR2 FYNNEI. The chain's CDR3 is CASLGPFSYNEQYF. The CDR3 bases are TGTGCCAGCTTGGGGCCGTTTTCCTACAATGAGCAGTACTTC.

The chain is built from TRBV12-3 or TRBV12-4 and TRBJ1-5; D ambiguous. The CDR3 is made up of 16 amino acids. V was pared by 3 bases and J by 3 bases, with 15 bases between. In nucleotides, the CDR3 is TGTGCCAGCAGTTTGCAAGGATCGGTAGACAATCAGCCCCAGCATTTT. It encodes CASSLQGSVDNQPQHF.

The rearrangement joins TRBV3-1 to TRBJ1-1; unclear D gene. The CDR3 contains 12 residues. In germline, CDR1 is LGHDT, CDR2 YNNKEL (reference sequence). Trimming cost V 1 base and J 4 bases, with 4 bases left between them. The CDR3 bases are TGTGCCAGCAGCCAAGTAACCACTGAAGCTTTCTTT. This sequence encodes CASSQVTTEAFF.

This chain links TRBV6-1 with TRBJ1-2, with a weak D call TRBD1 (6 bases). Germline V lookup: CDR1 MNHNS, CDR2 SASEGT. The CDR3 contains 13 residues. V gave up 4 bases and J gave up 7 bases, with 13 bases separating them. The CDR3 loop reads CASSAYRESGYTF. CDR3 DNA: TGTGCCAGCAGTGCCTACAGGGAGAGTGGCTACACCTTC.

Details on this clonotype: A read error may be the cause here, since a much bigger clone is one base away. This chain uses TRBV7-6 with TRBJ2-7; unclear D gene. Trimming cost V 8 bases and J 7 bases, with 21 bases left between them. Germline V CDR1 and CDR2: SGHVS, FNYEAQ. The CDR3 contains 14 residues. This chain's CDR3 is CASPNRPSYNEQYF. CDR3 coding DNA: TGTGCCAGCCCCAATCGGCCTTCCTACAATGAGCAGTACTTC.

The chain has TRBV20-1 and TRBJ2-6, with D uncertain. The CDR3 has 13 residues. Looked up from germline, CDR1 is DFQATT and CDR2 is SNEGSKA (reference sequence). Trimming took 1 base from V and 1 from J, leaving 2 bases between them. The CDR3 is CSARGSGANVLTF. CDR3 in DNA: TGCAGTGCTAGAGGGTCTGGGGCCAACGTCCTGACTTTC.

The chain couples TRBV5-1 to TRBJ2-3, with D tentatively TRBD1 (6 bases). Germline V gene data show CDR1 as SGHRS and CDR2 as YFSETQ. The CDR3 extends over 16 amino acids. The V and J ends lost 4 bases and 0 bases respectively, with 15 bases between them. The CDR3 spells CASSPGAVRSTDTQYF. CDR3 coding DNA: TGCGCCAGCAGCCCAGGGGCCGTACGGAGCACAGATACGCAGTATTTT.

The V and J genes are TRBV19 and TRBJ1-2, with D hard to call. This CDR3 has 13 residues. V was cut by 9 bases and J by 1 base, with 12 bases left in between. Germline CDR1 LNHDA, CDR2 SQIVND (reference sequence). CDR3 sequence: CARRLGRNYGYTF. For the CDR3, the DNA is TGTGCCAGGCGCCTCGGCCGTAACTATGGCTACACCTTC. Combining the CDR3 with reference TRBV19 and TRBJ1-2 gives the whole variable domain DGGITQSPKYLFRKEGQNVTLSCEQNLNHDAMYWYRQDPGQGLRLIYYSQIVNDFQKGDIAEGYSVSREKKESFPLTVTSAQKNPTAFYLCARRLGRNYGYTFGSGTRLTVV.

The chain carries TRBV29-1 and TRBJ2-1, with D perhaps matching TRBD2 (6 bases). Germline CDR1 and CDR2: SQVTM and ANQGSEA. Trimming took 4 bases from V and 3 from J, leaving 13 bases between them. The CDR3 is made up of 14 amino acids. The CDR3 coding sequence is TGCAGCGTTGGGGAGGACCGATACTACAATGAGCAGTTCTTC. Its translation is CSVGEDRYYNEQFF.

The table lists this clonotype with many counts. V is TRBV20-1 and J is TRBJ1-5, with 8 positions matching TRBD1. The CDR3 is 15 amino acids. Germline CDR1 reads DFQATT; CDR2 reads SNEGSKA (reference sequence). V was clipped by 3 bases and J by 2 bases; unmatched bases: 6. The CDR3: CSASLTGVGNQPQHF. In DNA, the CDR3 is TGCAGTGCTAGCCTGACAGGGGTAGGCAATCAGCCCCAGCATTTT.

This clonotype was detected many times. The chain employs TRBV6-6 and TRBJ1-1; 9 positions match TRBD1. This CDR3 has 16 amino acids. The V segment lost 2 bases and the J segment 5 bases; nucleotides outside the gene matches: 9. Germline CDR1 is MNHNY and CDR2 is SVGAGI (reference sequence). CDR3 loop: CASSYTQDRGSTEAFF. The CDR3 DNA is TGTGCCAGCAGTTACACCCAAGACAGGGGGAGTACTGAAGCTTTCTTT.

This clonotype appeared many times. The chain links TRBV6-5 to TRBJ2-1, with 9 bases that match TRBD1. CDR1 and CDR2 from the germline V gene are MNHEY and SVGAGI. With V trimmed by 6 bases and J by 9 bases, 9 bases remained unmatched. This CDR3 has 14 residues. The CDR3 loop reads CASSLGQGLGEQFF. The CDR3 nucleotides are TGTGCCAGCAGCCTAGGACAGGGGTTGGGTGAGCAGTTCTTC.

The V call is TRBV12-3 or TRBV12-4, the J call TRBJ2-1, with D maybe TRBD2 (5 bases). Trimming stripped 6 bases from V and 0 bases from J, with 12 bases between. This CDR3 contains 15 residues. CDR3 DNA sequence: TGTGCCAGCAGAACTAGGTGGAGCTCCTACAATGAGCAGTTCTTC. It codes for CASRTRWSSYNEQFF.

This clonotype was picked up a small number of times. J is TRBJ1-2 and V is TRBV4-1; 7 nucleotides match TRBD1. J gave up 6 bases and V 3 bases, and 7 bases lay outside the gene matches. Germline values: CDR1 MGHRA, CDR2 YSYEKL. The CDR3 totals 14 residues. This CDR3 is CASSQADRSHGYTF. The CDR3 nucleotides are TGCGCCAGCAGCCAGGCGGACAGGAGCCATGGCTACACCTTC.

This clonotype was seen more than once but under ten times. This sequence joins TRBV29-1 and TRBJ2-5, with 7 bases lining up with TRBD1. Looked up from germline, CDR1 is SQVTM and CDR2 is ANQGSEA. V gave up 3 bases and J gave up 5 bases; unmatched junction bases: 3. CDR3 size: 12 residues. In DNA, the CDR3 is TGCAGCGTTGATCCCAGGGGGGAGACCCAGTACTTC. This translates into CSVDPRGETQYF.

This clonotype appeared many times. In nucleotides, the CDR3 is TGTGCCAGCAGCCAAGTTGAGCTCTCCACCACAGATACGCAGTATTTT. Its protein product is CASSQVELSTTDTQYF. The rearrangement uses TRBV4-2 and TRBJ2-3; no clear D. Between the trimmed V and J ends, which lost 1 base and 2 bases, there was a span of 13 bases. CDR1 LGHNA and CDR2 YNFKEQ come from the germline V gene. The CDR3 contains 16 residues.

As to this clonotype: Given a much more abundant clone one base away, this may be a read error. This rearrangement joins TRBV18 to TRBJ2-1; 9 nucleotides agree with TRBD1. Germline V gives CDR1 KGHSH, CDR2 LQKENI. The CDR3 is 16 amino acids. The CDR3: CTSSPYPGQGRDEQFF. The CDR3 nucleotides read TGTACCAGCTCACCATATCCGGGACAGGGTCGTGATGAGCAGTTCTTC. Full variable domain (missing parts from reference TRBV18 and TRBJ2-1): NAGVMQNPRHLVRRRGQEARLRCSPMKGHSHVYWYRQLPEEGLKFMVYLQKENIIDESGMPKERFSAEFPKEGPSILRIQQVVRGDSAAYFCTSSPYPGQGRDEQFFGPGTRLTVL.

On this clonotype: It may be a read error: a sequence one base away is much more abundant. This chain links TRBV7-8 with TRBJ2-1; TRBD2 matches 7 bases. Germline-derived CDR1 and CDR2 are SGHVS and FQNEAQ. CDR3 length: 12 residues. The CDR3 reads CASSLAGGLLVF. CDR3 DNA sequence: TGTGCCAGCAGCTTAGCGGGAGGGTTATTGGTCTTC.

This clonotype was recorded many times. The V and J genes are TRBV7-9 and TRBJ1-4, with a tentative D call TRBD1 (6 bases). CDR1 SEHNR and CDR2 FQNEAQ come from the germline V gene (reference sequence). CDR3 length: 14 amino acids. The V end was cut by 5 bases, the J end by 2 bases, with 9 bases between. The CDR3 coding sequence is TGTGCCAGCAGCGCAGGGGTCACTAATGAAAAACTGTTTTTT. Amino acids: CASSAGVTNEKLFF.

This clonotype showed up many times. This rearrangement joins TRBV5-6 to TRBJ1-2; 12 bases line up with TRBD1. CDR1 SGHDT and CDR2 YYEEEE come from the germline V gene. Trimming cost V 2 bases and J 4 bases; bases outside gene matches: 6. CDR3 size: 16 residues. CDR3 sequence: CASSLPGQGASYGYTF. DNA of the CDR3: TGTGCCAGCAGCTTACCGGGACAGGGGGCGAGCTATGGCTACACCTTC.

This chain links TRBV28 with TRBJ1-2; no clear D. This CDR3 has 16 residues. Germline-derived CDR1 and CDR2 are MDHEN and SYDVKM. Trimming stripped 9 bases from V and 7 bases from J, with 27 bases between. Here the CDR3 DNA reads TGTGCCAGTTTCAGCCCGGGTGACCCCCTCTCGGGTGGCTACACCTTC. It specifies CASFSPGDPLSGGYTF.

This chain links TRBV6-6 with TRBJ2-5; unclear D gene. The J call may not be correct, given that the DNA end is closer to TRBJ2-1. Germline V gives CDR1 MNHNY, CDR2 SVGAGI (reference sequence). The CDR3 loop spans 12 amino acids. The CDR3 nucleotides read TGTGCCAGCAGTTACTTACAAGAGACCCAGTTCTTC. Its protein product is CASSYLQETQFF.

The gene calls are TRBV20-1 and TRBJ2-7, with D maybe TRBD1 (6 bases). CDR1 DFQATT and CDR2 SNEGSKA come from the germline V gene (reference sequence). CDR3 size: 13 residues. With 3 bases removed from V and 7 bases from J, the gap between germline ends came to 16 bases. CDR3 coding DNA: TGCAGTGCTAGGCCAGGGGCGGACAATGAGCAGTACTTC. It is translated as CSARPGADNEQYF.